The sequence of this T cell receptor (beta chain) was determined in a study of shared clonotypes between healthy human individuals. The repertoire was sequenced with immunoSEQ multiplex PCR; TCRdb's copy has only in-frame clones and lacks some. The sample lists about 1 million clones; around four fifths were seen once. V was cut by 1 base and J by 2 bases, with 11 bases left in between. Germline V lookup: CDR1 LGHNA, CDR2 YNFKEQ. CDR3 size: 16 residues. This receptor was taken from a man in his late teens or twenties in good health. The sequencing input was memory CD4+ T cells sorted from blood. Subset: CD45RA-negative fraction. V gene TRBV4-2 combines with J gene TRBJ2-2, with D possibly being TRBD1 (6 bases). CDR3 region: CASSQAAGANTGELFF. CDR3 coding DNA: TGTGCCAGCAGCCAAGCGGCAGGGGCAAACACCGGGGAGCTGTTTTTT.